The source of this T cell receptor beta chain is a study of blood T cells in healthy people across ages. Study-wide background: About one barcoded beta molecule per two T cells was captured by template switching. Notes on the study in general: Researchers said unsorted PBMCs prevented a conclusive naive versus antigen-experienced comparison. Across the age range, TCR beta diversity per million T cells fell in a roughly linear way.

A remark on this clonotype: Its antigen remains unknown.

There are 15 residues in the CDR3. Unmatched junction bases numbered 11, after V lost 5 bases and J lost 5 bases. Looked up from germline, CDR1 is MGHDK and CDR2 is SYGVNS. Extraction of total RNA produced a minimum of 5.5 micrograms from each sample. Through a sample-barcoded 5' primer and a J-beta primer mix, a second PCR was run for about 6 to 12 cycles. Each CDR3 protein gets one entry after TCRdb re-called the 5' RACE reads with MiXCR. Altogether 800,000 or so distinct CDR3 sequences are present, around 45% being singletons, with the ten largest covering 15% to 20%. The source material was blood. The chain couples TRBV25-1 to TRBJ2-5; 7 nucleotides agree with TRBD2. This clonotype was obtained from a man aged 80 or over in good health. CDR3 in amino acids: CASSRAGRDYETQYF. The CDR3 DNA is TGTGCCAGCAGTCGAGCGGGGCGTGATTATGAGACCCAGTACTTC.